This T cell receptor (beta chain) was documented in a study of blood T cell repertoires in COVID-19 (TCRdb year 2020). In terms of the full investigation: Samples covering the acute and convalescent phases of COVID-19 were provided by collaborators in the United States, Italy and Spain. Where available, HLA class I and class II types were obtained from metadata supplied by the sample provider rather than from assay-based typing. The sample metadata nearly always contained a de-identified subject ID, COVID-19 status, age in years and sex. The repertoires were released in a freely available public database intended as a resource for research on the immune response to SARS-CoV-2. The dataset comprised deeply sampled blood TCRbeta repertoires from subjects exposed to, actively infected with, or recovered from COVID-19. Samples were obtained from the ongoing ImmuneRACE study (first 160 participants) and from some 1,200 subjects provided by 6 global collaborators. The material from the prospective study consisted of cDNA or gDNA derived from T cells, B-cell-depleted T cells, or PBMCs. What the authors observed across the whole study: The quantity of clinical and demographic metadata differed by source and by participant and was supplied without curation.

Details on this clone: No antigen is known for it. Per-base qualities were not stored, and no clone one base away is much larger.

Whole blood was collected in K2EDTA tubes by collaborating institutions according to the institutions' own protocols. For TCRbeta analysis, collaborators shipped samples in one of three forms: frozen whole blood, isolated PBMCs, or DNA extracted from either of those sample types. The immunoSEQ Assay, a bias-controlled multiplex PCR, was used to amplify TCRbeta CDR3 regions from genomic DNA. On the authors' methods: The number of nucleated cells in each sample was estimated from the amplification of reference gene primers within the assay. Sequence reads were collapsed and filtered to measure the absolute abundance of every unique TCRbeta CDR3 rearrangement. Productive Simpson clonality was computed per sample as the square root of Simpson's diversity index over productive rearrangements. The immuneACCESS repertoire file appears here via TCRdb, limited to in-frame rearrangements. These files lack a portion of the clones; in checked studies, under half of the deficit traces to unresolved V genes, and the cause of the others is not known. The DNA was the basis for D and trimming; V, J and clone size are from that table. The sample data list 100,000 or so clones, and approximately 92% of these were observed just once. The ten largest clonotypes hold 4% to 4.5% of the sample.

Trimming takes 4 bases off V and 5 bases off J; junction bases not matched to a gene: 7. Reading from cysteine to phenylalanine, the CDR3 counts 15 amino acids. CDR3 DNA only is kept here, 45 bases in frame from base 1. CDR1 and CDR2 are read off the germline V gene (reference sequence) as LGHDT and YNNKEL. This TCR came from a man between 18 and 29 years old with acute or convalescent COVID-19. The sequence links TRBV3-1 (or the pseudogene TRBV3-2) to TRBJ2-7; TRBD2 aligns with 11 central bases. Specimen: peripheral blood. The DNA is as follows: TGTGCCAGCAGCCTTTCTAGCGGGGGGATGAACGAGCAGTACTTC. This is translated as CASSLSSGGMNEQYF.